Shown below are 19 T cell receptor beta chains from a single sample sequenced in a study of OX40 agonist ivuxolimab in advanced cancers. Profiled with immunoSEQ multiplex PCR; TCRdb holds only in-frame clones, not every one. The table shows about 80,000 clones, with more than 90% occurring only once. Sample: CD4+ or CD8+ T cells sorted from blood, taken in a trial of the OX40 agonist ivuxolimab. All receptors derive from an adult with an advanced solid tumor such as melanoma, head and neck, liver or kidney cancer.

This clone was seen more than once but under ten times. For the CDR3, the DNA is TGTGCCAGCAGCCAAGATCCCGGGGGCGTACGACAGCCCCAGCATTTT. Amino acid sequence: CASSQDPGGVRQPQHF. The chain carries TRBV4-2 and TRBJ1-5; the D gene is possibly TRBD1 (6 bases). The CDR3 has 16 residues. Germline V gene data show CDR1 as LGHNA and CDR2 as YNFKEQ. Trimming took off 0 bases at V and 7 bases at J, with 16 bases between the two ends.

This rearrangement joins TRBV18 to TRBJ2-3, with 8 bases aligning to TRBD1. Per germline, CDR1 KGHSH and CDR2 LQKENI. The trim removed 5 bases at V and 7 bases at J, leaving 8 bases unmatched. The CDR3 contains 14 residues. Here the CDR3 reads CASSSGQGGNTQYF. The CDR3 DNA reads TGTGCCAGCTCATCCGGACAGGGCGGAAATACGCAGTATTTT. Full variable domain (remainder filled in from reference TRBV18 and TRBJ2-3): NAGVMQNPRHLVRRRGQEARLRCSPMKGHSHVYWYRQLPEEGLKFMVYLQKENIIDESGMPKERFSAEFPKEGPSILRIQQVVRGDSAAYFCASSSGQGGNTQYFGPGTRLTVL.

The V and J genes are TRBV19 and TRBJ2-7; 9 nucleotides match TRBD1. Trimming took 4 bases from V and 2 from J; bases not matched to a gene: 6. The CDR3 is 15 residues long. CDR1 is LNHDA, CDR2 SQIVND, per germline (reference sequence). This CDR3 is CASSTLRQGAYEQYF. As DNA, the CDR3 is TGTGCCAGTAGTACCCTGCGACAGGGGGCCTACGAGCAGTACTTC.

This chain joins TRBV28 and TRBJ1-4; no clear D. The CDR3 spans 14 residues. Germline CDR1 is MDHEN and CDR2 is SYDVKM. V lost 3 bases to trimming and J lost 0 bases, with 5 bases between them. CDR3 DNA: TGTGCCAGCAGTTTCGGTCCAACTAATGAAAAACTGTTTTTT. Residues: CASSFGPTNEKLFF. Together with reference TRBV28 and TRBJ1-4, the CDR3 gives the full variable domain: DVKVTQSSRYLVKRTGEKVFLECVQDMDHENMFWYRQDPGLGLRLIYFSYDVKMKEKGDIPEGYSVSREKKERFSLILESASTNQTSMYLCASSFGPTNEKLFFGSGTQLSVL.

This rearrangement joins TRBV29-1 to TRBJ2-2; D is possibly TRBD2 (7 bases). CDR1 is SQVTM, CDR2 ANQGSEA, per germline. This CDR3 is 15 amino acids long. Trimming removed 2 bases at V and 5 bases at J, with 15 bases between. CDR3 loop: CSVESGGSRTGELFF. CDR3 sequence (DNA): TGCAGCGTTGAATCGGGGGGCAGTCGTACCGGGGAGCTGTTTTTT.

V is TRBV6-5 and J is TRBJ2-7; weak D call: TRBD2 (6 bases). This CDR3 is 13 amino acids long. With 5 bases removed from V and 6 bases from J, the gap between germline ends came to 14 bases. CDR1 and CDR2 from the germline V gene are MNHEY and SVGAGI. The CDR3 sequence is CASSASSVLEQYF. CDR3 sequence (DNA): TGTGCCAGCAGTGCATCTAGCGTTCTCGAGCAGTACTTC.

The chain is built from TRBV28 and TRBJ1-3; the D is unclear. In germline, CDR1 is MDHEN, CDR2 SYDVKM. The V and J ends lost 6 bases and 0 bases respectively, with 12 bases between them. There are 15 residues in the CDR3. The CDR3 DNA follows: TGTGCCAGCAGCCCGGACGGCCACTCTGGAAACACCATATATTTT. Translating gives CASSPDGHSGNTIYF.

This chain joins TRBV25-1 and TRBJ2-1; D is undetermined. V dropped 7 bases and J dropped 12 bases, with 13 bases sitting between them. Germline V gene data show CDR1 as MGHDK and CDR2 as SYGVNS. CDR3 length: 11 amino acids. CDR3 DNA sequence: TGTGCCAGCACGGGTGGGAAGGGGCAGTTCTTC. Translation: CASTGGKGQFF.

The rearrangement joins TRBV18 to TRBJ2-5; D is perhaps TRBD1 (6 bases). Germline V gene data show CDR1 as KGHSH and CDR2 as LQKENI. The CDR3 spans 13 residues. V gave up 5 bases and J gave up 2 bases, with 9 bases separating them. The CDR3 bases are TGTGCCAGCTCAACCGACAGGCAAGAGACCCAGTACTTC. Its protein product is CASSTDRQETQYF.

V and J are TRBV5-8 and TRBJ2-7; 7 bases are shared with TRBD1. Germline trimming cut 3 bases from V and 2 bases from J; bases unmatched to any gene: 8. This CDR3 has 15 amino acids. Per germline, CDR1 SGHTS and CDR2 YDEGEE. In nucleotides, the CDR3 is TGTGCCAGCAGCTGGGGGTTGGGGACAGCCTACGAGCAGTACTTC. The encoded protein is CASSWGLGTAYEQYF.

V usage is TRBV15 and J usage is TRBJ1-4; D ambiguous. The V gene's germline CDR1 is LNHNV and CDR2 YYDKDF (reference sequence). V lost 5 bases to trimming and J lost 12 bases, with 16 bases between them. This CDR3 region has 13 residues. In DNA form, the CDR3 reads TGTGCCACCAGCCAAAAGCAGACCCAGGAACTGTTTTTT. Protein sequence: CATSQKQTQELFF.

The chain has TRBV19 and TRBJ1-5; no clear D gene. Deletions cut 5 bases from V and 7 bases from J, with 9 bases between. From germline, CDR1 is LNHDA and CDR2 SQIVND (reference sequence). This CDR3 has 12 residues. CDR3 in DNA: TGTGCCAGTAGTTACCTCATGCAGCCCCAGCATTTT. Its protein product is CASSYLMQPQHF.

The chain combines TRBV5-6 with TRBJ2-3; D is unresolved. The germline gives CDR1 SGHDT, CDR2 YYEEEE. Trimming left V 6 bases short and J 5 bases short, with 13 bases between. The CDR3 consists of 13 residues. CDR3 nucleotide sequence: TGTGCCAGCAACGGGCCGCCGGTAGATACGCAGTATTTT. Protein sequence: CASNGPPVDTQYF.

The chain combines TRBV28 with TRBJ2-5; TRBD1 matches at 7 bases. CDR1 and CDR2 from the germline V gene are MDHEN and SYDVKM. The J segment lost 5 bases and the V segment lost 4 bases, leaving 1 base of the junction unmatched. The CDR3 extends over 12 amino acids. The CDR3 bases are TGTGCCAGCAGTTCCAGGGGGGAGACCCAGTACTTC. The encoded protein is CASSSRGETQYF.

The CDR3 sequence is CASSLPGRKTETQYF. DNA of the CDR3: TGTGCCAGCAGTTTACCGGGACGCAAGACGGAGACCCAGTACTTC. The chain recombines TRBV28 with TRBJ2-5; possibly TRBD1 or TRBD2 for D (5 bases each). Germline CDR1 and CDR2: MDHEN and SYDVKM. V shed 2 bases and J shed 5 bases, with 15 bases lying between them. The CDR3 consists of 15 residues.

The chain links TRBV19 to TRBJ2-1; tentatively, D is TRBD2 (5 bases). With 3 bases removed from V and 10 bases from J, the gap between germline ends came to 22 bases. This CDR3 region has 16 residues. Germline-derived CDR1 and CDR2 are LNHDA and SQIVND (reference sequence). CDR3 amino acids: CASSIKRGGGEQEQFF. The CDR3 DNA reads TGTGCCAGTAGTATTAAACGTGGCGGAGGAGAGCAGGAGCAGTTCTTC.

The chain employs TRBV27 and TRBJ1-5, with a possible D match to TRBD1 (6 bases). This CDR3 region has 17 residues. Germline CDR1 reads MNHEY; CDR2 reads SMNVEV (reference sequence). The V end was cut by 3 bases, the J end by 4 bases, with 19 bases between. The CDR3 here is CASSLGGTRDQNQPQHF. The CDR3, as DNA: TGTGCCAGCAGTTTGGGGGGGACAAGAGACCAAAATCAGCCCCAGCATTTT.

The CDR3 region is CASSSLTRADTQYF. Here the CDR3 DNA reads TGTGCCAGCAGTTCCCTGACTCGAGCAGATACGCAGTATTTT. The V call is TRBV27, the J call TRBJ2-3; D is undetermined. CDR1 and CDR2 from the germline V gene are MNHEY and SMNVEV (reference sequence). V was pared by 4 bases and J by 4 bases, with 12 bases between. CDR3 length: 14 residues.

As regards this clone: At one of its ends the junction is not consistent with the germline gene, which may arise from a read error. V usage is TRBV7-7 and J usage is TRBJ2-1; 7 positions agree with TRBD1. CDR1 and CDR2 from the germline V gene are SSHAT and FNYEAQ (reference sequence). The CDR3 contains 15 residues. The CDR3 protein is CASSPRITGANEQFF. CDR3 DNA: TGTGCTAGCAGCCCTCGAATTACAGGGGCCAATGAGCAGTTCTTC.